This TCR beta chain derives from a study of identical twins. From germline, CDR1 is SGDLS and CDR2 YYNGEE. V lost 0 bases, J lost 1 base, and 13 bases lay in between. The CDR3 has 16 amino acids. Study-wide results and caveats: The degree of excess twin sharing was weaker in beta out-of-frame sequences. Clonotypes of the beta chain that were abundant in cord blood carried fewer insertions (memory repertoires showed none).

This clonotype was seen more than once but under ten times. Its antigen is undetermined. A template switching step contributed a universal primer site, while unique molecular identifiers were present in the cDNA. TCRdb passed the 5' RACE reads through MiXCR, listing each CDR3 protein once. The sample yields some 630,000 distinct CDR3 sequences, about 7.1% seen once. The same sample was also studied in work on yellow fever vaccine responses in identical twins. Per that paper: Twins' vaccine T cell response reportedly seemed partly convergent, partly personalized.

The V call is TRBV9, the J call TRBJ2-5, with D possibly being TRBD1 (6 bases). Sample: PBMCs. This clonotype was obtained from a woman between 18 and 30 years old in good health. Here the CDR3 reads CASSVATTGGQETQYF. CDR3 nucleotides: TGTGCCAGCAGCGTAGCTACGACAGGAGGCCAAGAGACCCAGTACTTC.